The clone carrying this T cell receptor (beta chain) was detected a few times. Its antigen is unidentified. These data originate in a study of T-cell reconstitution after alpha-beta-depleted transplantation in children. The study's findings and limits: Among T cells one year after transplant, newly produced cells accounted for most counts and diversity. At around two months after transplant, the alpha-beta T cells were reportedly derived from several hundred expanded clones that came from non-depleted graft cells.

Unique molecular identifiers were incorporated when the TCRbeta library was constructed. In TCRdb, the PCR reads were re-called with MiXCR into one record per CDR3 protein. Of approximately 650,000 distinct CDR3 sequences in the sample, 13% were seen once. The CDR3 loop spans 15 amino acids. V dropped 4 bases and J dropped 0 bases, with 13 bases sitting between them. Germline V gene sequence: CDR1 GTSNPN, CDR2 SVGIG (reference sequence). The TCR was taken from a girl aged 2 to 9 with congenital amegakaryocytic thrombocytopenia, due to receive a stem cell transplant. The sequenced sample was PBMCs, obtained before TCRalphabeta/CD19-depleted stem cell transplant. The chain uses TRBV30 and TRBJ2-1; tentatively, D is TRBD2 (6 bases). CDR3 bases: TGTGCCTGGACCGCTGGGACTCTCTCCTACAATGAGCAGTTCTTC. This encodes CAWTAGTLSYNEQFF.